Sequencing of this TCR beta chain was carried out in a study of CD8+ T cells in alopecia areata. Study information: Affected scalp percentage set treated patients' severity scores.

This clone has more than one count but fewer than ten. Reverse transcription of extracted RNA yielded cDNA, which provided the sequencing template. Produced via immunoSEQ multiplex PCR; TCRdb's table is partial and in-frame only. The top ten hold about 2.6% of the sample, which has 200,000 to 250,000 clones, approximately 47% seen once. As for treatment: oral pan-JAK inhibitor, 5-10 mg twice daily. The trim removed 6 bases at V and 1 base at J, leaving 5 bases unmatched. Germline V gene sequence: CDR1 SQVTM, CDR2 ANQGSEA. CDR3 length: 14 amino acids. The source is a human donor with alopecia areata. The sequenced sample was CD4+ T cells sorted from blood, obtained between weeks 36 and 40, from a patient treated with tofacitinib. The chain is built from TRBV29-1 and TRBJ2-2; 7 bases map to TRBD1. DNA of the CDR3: TGCAGCGTATGGCAGGGGGTGAACACCGGGGAGCTGTTTTTT. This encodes CSVWQGVNTGELFF.